This T cell receptor beta chain was captured in a study of T cell responses to AZD1222 COVID-19 vaccine. Study-wide results and limits: Repertoires were obtained solely post-peak T cell response. In the spike-specific TCR repertoire, nearly half reportedly target unmutated variant regions. Seropositivity was recorded at baseline in only a handful of AZD1222 recipients.

The ends were cut back, 5 bases at V and 2 bases at J, with 19 bases in the middle. In germline, CDR1 is LGHNA, CDR2 YNFKEQ. CDR3 size: 16 residues. Clones were sequenced by immunoSEQ multiplex PCR, and TCRdb holds only the in-frame ones, with some missing. The top ten clones hold about 4.9% of a sample with 140,000 or so clones, roughly 86% of them seen once. Regarding this clone: Its matching antigen is unknown.

The clonotype originates from an adult who received the MenACWY meningococcal vaccine as a control. This chain uses TRBV4-2 with TRBJ2-7, with D unclear. Specimen: peripheral blood, collected 28 days after the second dose of the MenACWY control vaccine. CDR3 in amino acids: CASSSNPSEKAYEQYF. The CDR3 nucleotides are TGTGCCAGCAGCTCGAACCCATCGGAGAAAGCCTACGAGCAGTACTTC.